These 30 T cell receptor beta chains share one sample of origin, sequenced in a study of identical twins. TCRdb passed the 5' RACE reads through MiXCR, listing each CDR3 protein once. Of about 900,000 distinct CDR3 sequences in the sample, more than 9% were seen once. These data were also filed under a second study, of yellow fever vaccine responses in identical twins.

Sequencing was carried out using PBMCs. These receptors were collected from a woman aged 18-29 years in good health.

CDR3 sequence reads: CASSFRAVLAGGDTQYF. In DNA form, the CDR3 reads TGTGCCAGCAGTTTCAGGGCGGTACTAGCGGGAGGAGATACGCAGTATTTT. V is TRBV12-3 or TRBV12-4 and J is TRBJ2-3; 12 nucleotides align to TRBD2. There are 17 residues in the CDR3. V lost 3 bases to trimming and J lost 5 bases; unmatched junction nucleotides: 9.

There are a few counts of this clonotype. The rearrangement joins TRBV27 to TRBJ2-1; TRBD2 might be the D (5 bases). Looked up from germline, CDR1 is MNHEY and CDR2 is SMNVEV (reference sequence). The V end was cut by 6 bases, the J end by 7 bases, with 19 bases between. The CDR3 covers 15 residues. CDR3 DNA sequence: TGTGCCAGCAGCCAAGACGTAGCGAGTCGGAATGAGCAGTTCTTC. Its protein product is CASSQDVASRNEQFF.

Many counts were recorded for this clonotype. V is TRBV20-1 and J is TRBJ2-1; D might be TRBD2 (7 bases). V was pared by 1 base and J by 0 bases, with 19 bases between. The germline V gene encodes CDR1 DFQATT and CDR2 SNEGSKA (reference sequence). This CDR3 contains 18 residues. CDR3 DNA sequence: TGCAGTGCTAGAGTGTCCTATCTAGGGGGGGTCTCCTACAATGAGCAGTTCTTC. Translation gives CSARVSYLGGVSYNEQFF.

This clonotype was counted at least ten times. The rearrangement links TRBV3-1 to TRBJ1-6; 7 bases agree with TRBD1. Germline V gene sequence: CDR1 LGHDT, CDR2 YNNKEL (reference sequence). The CDR3 spans 16 residues. Trimming at V came to 1 base and at J to 7 bases, leaving 7 bases not matched to a gene. In DNA, the CDR3 is TGTGCCAGCAGCCAAGGGTCGACAGGGCAGAATTCACCCCTCCACTTT. Translating it yields CASSQGSTGQNSPLHF.

V gene TRBV27 combines with J gene TRBJ1-6; D remains ambiguous. Per the germline V gene, CDR1 is MNHEY and CDR2 is SMNVEV (reference sequence). V was shortened by 6 bases and J by 0 bases, with 9 bases between the two germline ends. The CDR3 totals 15 residues. The CDR3 nucleotides are TGTGCCAGCAGAGTTAGGAGCTCCTATAATTCACCCCTCCACTTT. Translating it yields CASRVRSSYNSPLHF.

The rearrangement links TRBV10-3 to TRBJ1-1; D remains ambiguous. Trimming removed 0 bases from V and 1 base from J, with 3 bases in between. The germline gives CDR1 ENHRY, CDR2 SYGVKD. The CDR3 loop spans 13 amino acids. The CDR3 DNA reads as TGTGCCATCAGTGAGTCGACGAACACTGAAGCTTTCTTT. As protein: CAISESTNTEAFF.

This clonotype was recorded many times. V gene TRBV11-2 combines with J gene TRBJ2-3, with D hard to call. The CDR3 has 12 amino acids. Germline CDR1 SGHAT, CDR2 FQNNGV. The germline V and J ends were trimmed by 6 bases and 1 base, with 5 bases remaining between them. DNA for the CDR3: TGTGCCAGCAGGTGGGGCACAGATACGCAGTATTTT. This sequence encodes CASRWGTDTQYF.

This chain joins TRBV19 and TRBJ1-4, with D unresolved. Germline V gene sequence: CDR1 LNHDA, CDR2 SQIVND (reference sequence). This CDR3 contains 11 residues. V shed 6 bases and J shed 8 bases, with 7 bases lying between them. CDR3 nucleotides: TGTGCCAGTAGGAGGGCGGAAAAACTGTTTTTT. Translation: CASRRAEKLFF.

The chain links TRBV6-1 to TRBJ2-4, with D unresolved. This CDR3 spans 14 amino acids. The germline V gene has CDR1 MNHNS and CDR2 SASEGT. V lost 7 bases and J 1 base, leaving 11 bases between the germline ends. The chain's CDR3 is CASTNLVAKNIQYF. Here the CDR3 DNA reads TGTGCCAGCACAAACCTAGTGGCCAAAAACATTCAGTACTTC.

The gene calls are TRBV7-2 and TRBJ2-4; TRBD2 matches 7 bases. V shed 4 bases, J shed 9 bases, and the junction held 9 bases outside the gene matches. This CDR3 contains 14 residues. Germline CDR1 and CDR2: SGHTA and FQGNSA. For the CDR3, the DNA is TGTGCCAGCAGCTCCTGGACCGAGCGGGGCATTCAGTACTTC. Residues: CASSSWTERGIQYF.

The rearrangement links TRBV10-3 to TRBJ2-7; 7 bases align to TRBD1. Germline trimming cut 10 bases from V and 2 bases from J; bases unmatched to any gene: 11. The CDR3 runs to 14 residues. Looked up from germline, CDR1 is ENHRY and CDR2 is SYGVKD. The CDR3 DNA sequence: TGTGCCACCCGACCCGGGACAGCAACCTACGAGCAGTACTTC. Residues: CATRPGTATYEQYF.

This clonotype was detected only a few times. The chain recombines TRBV29-1 with TRBJ1-2; the D is unclear. In germline, CDR1 is SQVTM, CDR2 ANQGSEA. Trimming removed 6 bases at V and 4 bases at J, with 12 bases between. The CDR3 covers 12 residues. The CDR3 sequence is CSVEIQRYGYTF. CDR3 nucleotide sequence: TGCAGCGTGGAAATACAGCGCTATGGCTACACCTTC.

This clonotype was observed a handful of times. V and J are TRBV5-1 and TRBJ2-7, with 11 bases aligning to TRBD2. V shed 2 bases, J shed 2 bases, and the junction held 3 bases outside the gene matches. Per germline, CDR1 SGHRS and CDR2 YFSETQ. The CDR3 is 15 amino acids. CDR3 sequence (DNA): TGCGCCAGCAGCTTTACTAGCGGGAGCGCCTACGAGCAGTACTTC. This gives the protein CASSFTSGSAYEQYF. The full variable domain, rest sourced from reference TRBV5-1 and TRBJ2-7, is KAGVTQTPRYLIKTRGQQVTLSCSPISGHRSVSWYQQTPGQGLQFLFEYFSETQRNKGNFPGRFSGRQFSNSRSEMNVSTLELGDSALYLCASSFTSGSAYEQYFGPGTRLTVT.

The rearrangement joins TRBV4-1 to TRBJ2-5, with D tentatively TRBD1 or TRBD2 (5 bases each). Germline loops: CDR1 MGHRA, CDR2 YSYEKL. Trimming cost V 0 bases and J 9 bases, with 20 bases left between them. The CDR3 extends over 16 amino acids. Here the CDR3 DNA reads TGCGCCAGCAGCCAAGATTATGGCGGCTCGTTGGGGGCCCAGTACTTC. This codes for CASSQDYGGSLGAQYF.

The sample holds a few counts of this clonotype. The chain joins TRBV4-1 to TRBJ1-1; a possible D gene is TRBD1 (6 bases). CDR1 and CDR2 (germline): MGHRA, YSYEKL. The CDR3 length is 15 residues. V was trimmed by 0 bases and J by 2 bases, leaving 10 bases between them. The CDR3 DNA reads TGCGCCAGCAGCCAAGATGACAGGTTTAACACTGAAGCTTTCTTT. It is translated as CASSQDDRFNTEAFF.

The sample holds many counts of this clonotype. The chain recombines TRBV11-2 with TRBJ2-1; no reliable D call. V lost 2 bases and J 8 bases, leaving 13 bases between the germline ends. The CDR3 has 14 residues. Germline V gene sequence: CDR1 SGHAT, CDR2 FQNNGV. The CDR3 here is CASSLRGPEDEQFF. The CDR3 bases are TGTGCCAGCAGCTTAAGAGGTCCGGAAGATGAGCAGTTCTTC.

This clonotype turned up a few times. V gene TRBV28 combines with J gene TRBJ2-3, with 10 bases identical to TRBD2. The CDR3 is made up of 16 amino acids. CDR1 is MDHEN and CDR2 is SYDVKM in the germline V gene. Trimming removed 5 bases from V and 3 bases from J; junction bases left unmatched: 8. The chain's CDR3 is CASSGAIAGGTDTQYF. The CDR3 nucleotides are TGTGCCAGCAGTGGAGCAATAGCGGGAGGAACAGATACGCAGTATTTT.

This clonotype has a handful of counts. V and J are TRBV29-1 and TRBJ2-3; 9 positions agree with TRBD2. V was clipped by 5 bases and J by 1 base; unmatched bases: 4. CDR3 length: 14 amino acids. Germline CDR1 is SQVTM and CDR2 is ANQGSEA. The CDR3 loop reads CSVRGLAGTDTQYF. The DNA for the CDR3 is TGCAGCGTTCGGGGACTAGCAGGCACAGATACGCAGTATTTT.

In nucleotides, the CDR3 is TGCAGTGCTAGCCCCGCAGACAGGGGGGCAGCAGATACGCAGTATTTT. Translating it yields CSASPADRGAADTQYF. The chain combines TRBV20-1 with TRBJ2-3, with TRBD1 matching over 9 bases. The CDR3 consists of 16 residues. The trim removed 3 bases at V and 4 bases at J, leaving 11 bases unmatched. Germline values: CDR1 DFQATT, CDR2 SNEGSKA (reference sequence).

This clonotype occurred a few times. This chain joins TRBV11-2 and TRBJ2-7, with D unresolved. Germline CDR1 and CDR2: SGHAT and FQNNGV. This CDR3 comprises 13 residues. V was cut by 2 bases and J by 3 bases, with 8 bases left in between. The CDR3 nucleotides are TGTGCCAGCAGCTTATACGAGATCTACGAGCAGTACGTC. It yields the protein CASSLYEIYEQYV.

This clonotype was observed a handful of times. The V gene is TRBV4-1, the J gene TRBJ2-1; D possibly corresponds to TRBD2 (6 bases). Looked up from germline, CDR1 is MGHRA and CDR2 is YSYEKL. The CDR3 has 14 residues. Deletions cut 1 base from V and 9 bases from J, with 13 bases between. CDR3 amino acids: CASSQARGGIEQFF. In nucleotides, the CDR3 is TGCGCCAGCAGCCAAGCACGTGGGGGGATTGAGCAGTTCTTC.

This clonotype appeared a few times. This chain uses TRBV25-1 with TRBJ2-3, with D perhaps TRBD2 (7 bases). V shed 7 bases and J shed 3 bases, with 17 bases lying between them. This CDR3 has 15 amino acids. CDR1 is MGHDK and CDR2 is SYGVNS in the germline V gene. CDR3 loop: CASNSGGAWTDTQYF. In DNA, the CDR3 is TGTGCCAGCAACAGTGGGGGGGCCTGGACAGATACGCAGTATTTT. Full variable domain (outside the CDR3, taken from reference TRBV25-1 and TRBJ2-3): EADIYQTPRYLVIGTGKKITLECSQTMGHDKMYWYQQDPGMELHLIHYSYGVNSTEKGDLSSESTVSRIRTEHFPLTLESARPSHTSQYLCASNSGGAWTDTQYFGPGTRLTVL.

The V and J genes are TRBV20-1 and TRBJ1-3; 9 bases line up with TRBD1. Germline V lookup: CDR1 DFQATT, CDR2 SNEGSKA (reference sequence). Trimming took 4 bases from V and 2 from J; bases not matched to a gene: 3. The CDR3 is 14 residues long. CDR3 nucleotide sequence: TGCAGTGCTATGAGACAGGGGGCTGGAAACACCATATATTTT. This codes for CSAMRQGAGNTIYF.

V is TRBV7-9 and J is TRBJ2-3, with 10 bases that match TRBD1. This CDR3 spans 17 amino acids. CDR1 is SEHNR and CDR2 is FQNEAQ in the germline V gene (reference sequence). V shed 8 bases, J shed 4 bases, and the junction held 15 bases outside the gene matches. The CDR3 DNA is TGTGCCAGCGAAGGTGCGACAGGGGGCTCTTGGGCAGATACGCAGTATTTT. As protein: CASEGATGGSWADTQYF.

CDR3 loop: CATSREGGWTDTQYF. CDR3 nucleotide sequence: TGTGCCACCAGCAGAGAGGGCGGGTGGACAGATACGCAGTATTTT. V usage is TRBV15 and J usage is TRBJ2-3; tentative D call: TRBD2 (5 bases). V was pared by 0 bases and J by 3 bases, with 10 bases between. The CDR3 sequence is 15 residues long. Germline V CDR1 and CDR2: LNHNV, YYDKDF (reference sequence).

This clonotype has a handful of counts. The V and J genes are TRBV20-1 and TRBJ1-6; perhaps TRBD1 as D (6 bases). Trimming took 0 bases from V and 7 from J, leaving 13 bases between them. The germline V gene has CDR1 DFQATT and CDR2 SNEGSKA (reference sequence). The CDR3 loop spans 15 amino acids. In nucleotides, the CDR3 is TGCAGTGCTAGAGATCCACAGGGAGGGAATTCACCCCTCCACTTT. Its translation: CSARDPQGGNSPLHF.

The rearrangement uses TRBV18 and TRBJ2-3; D is unresolved. Germline V gene sequence: CDR1 KGHSH, CDR2 LQKENI. V was shortened by 4 bases and J by 6 bases, with 14 bases between the two germline ends. The length of the CDR3 is 14 residues. The CDR3 DNA is TGTGCCAGCTCACTAAACCAGGAATGGGATACGCAGTATTTT. Its translation is CASSLNQEWDTQYF. Full variable domain (rest looked up from reference TRBV18 and TRBJ2-3): NAGVMQNPRHLVRRRGQEARLRCSPMKGHSHVYWYRQLPEEGLKFMVYLQKENIIDESGMPKERFSAEFPKEGPSILRIQQVVRGDSAAYFCASSLNQEWDTQYFGPGTRLTVL.

This clonotype was counted many times. The chain has TRBV24-1 and TRBJ1-2; maybe TRBD1 (5 bases). Germline V gene lookup returns CDR1 KGHDR and CDR2 SFDVKD. V lost 3 bases and J lost 8, with 12 bases in between. CDR3 size: 13 residues. The CDR3 DNA reads TGTGCCACCAGTGATGCCCCAAGGGACGGCTACACCTTC. Its protein is CATSDAPRDGYTF.

This clonotype came up a few times. The CDR3 reads CSAREVDRYEQYV. The CDR3 DNA sequence: TGCAGTGCTAGAGAGGTAGACCGCTACGAGCAGTACGTC. The chain recombines TRBV20-1 with TRBJ2-7; D ambiguous. The CDR3 has 13 residues. Trimming shortened V by 0 bases and J by 3 bases, and 9 bases separated the two germline ends. CDR1 is DFQATT, CDR2 SNEGSKA, per germline (reference sequence).

This clonotype was observed a few times. This chain connects TRBV19 to TRBJ2-1; the D is unclear. With 4 bases removed from V and 10 bases from J, the gap between germline ends came to 11 bases. CDR1 is LNHDA and CDR2 is SQIVND in the germline V gene (reference sequence). The CDR3 covers 12 residues. The CDR3 protein is CASSTRPHEQFF. CDR3 nucleotides: TGTGCCAGTAGTACTCGACCGCACGAGCAGTTCTTC.